Sequencing of this TCR beta chain was carried out in a study of early T cells in non-severe SARS-CoV-2 infection. About the research overall: Sequencing input comprised bulk RNA from unsorted whole blood; chain pairing was not available.

Researchers attached unique molecular identifiers to individual cDNA molecules. TCRdb used MiXCR to reprocess the 5' RACE reads, holding one entry per CDR3 protein. The sample yields more than 35,000 distinct CDR3 sequences, 5.3% seen once. V lost 5 bases and J 4 bases, leaving 10 bases between the germline ends. The CDR3 extends over 14 amino acids. Per germline, CDR1 SGHDT and CDR2 YYEEEE. This clonotype was seen a few times. Its antigen is not identified. Study outcomes and limitations: Reliance on VDJdb matching favored anti-spike CD8 responses; private and CD4 specificities were missed.

The V call is TRBV5-6, the J call TRBJ1-6, with a possible D match to TRBD1 (5 bases). This TCR came from an adult who was a healthcare worker with PCR-confirmed SARS-CoV-2 infection or an uninfected control (not recorded which). Material for sequencing was whole blood. The CDR3 bases are TGTGCCAGCAGAGACAGAAATTATAATTCACCCCTCCACTTT. Its protein product is CASRDRNYNSPLHF.